Given below is one T cell receptor (beta chain) in context. The antigen it binds to is not known. It has no much larger one-base neighbor in the sample; base qualities were not kept. The data were taken from a study of regulatory T cells in long-lasting Graves disease (TCRdb year 2021). Background for the entire study: To count as having persistent Graves' disease, a patient had to have received antithyroid drug treatment for over 5 years with TSH receptor autoantibodies remaining persistently positive. Persistent Graves' disease patients were compared with newly diagnosed Graves' disease patients by peripheral blood TCR sequencing and RNA sequencing. The study was conducted in China and was registered as a clinical trial. A total of around 35 samples underwent TCR sequencing, from around 13 patients with persistent Graves' disease and 20 or so patients with newly diagnosed Graves' disease. In the clinical cohort, patients with persistent Graves' disease had used antithyroid drugs for an average of about 9.3 years. Results and caveats for the whole study, not just this receptor: The authors acknowledged the small sample size as a limitation that may reduce accuracy. The study examined only peripheral blood because the primary lesion, thyroid tissue, could not be accessed. Only the TCR beta chain was sequenced and analyzed. Preferential use of TRBV28, TRBJ1-2 and TRBJ2-5 was observed in persistent disease, whereas TRBV20-1 and TRBJ2-1 were favored in newly diagnosed disease. A larger number of public clonotypes was shared among persistent patients (approximately 3,000) than among newly diagnosed patients (roughly 1,000). Compared with newly diagnosed patients, persistent Graves' disease patients had lower TCR Shannon entropy and fewer highly expanded clones, which suggests clonal expansion.

The library relied on multiplex PCR. Instrument used: Illumina HiSeq 4000. iRepertoire HTBI primers and Arm-PCR amplification of CDR3 regions were used to construct TCR beta libraries. Gel purification was performed on PCR products prior to sequencing. Processing in the source paper ran as follows. Gene usage analysis of CDR3 amino acid clonotypes relied on the 62 TRBV and around 13 TRBJ segments identified across samples. COPE and FqMerger were used to merge filtered high-quality paired reads into contigs. BLAST was used to align contigs to the IMGT TRBV, TRBD and TRBJ reference genes, and CDR3 was defined following IMGT. Highly expanded clones were defined as clonotypes with a frequency above 0.1%. Shannon entropy served as the measure of repertoire diversity, while the Gini coefficient captured V-J evenness. Public clonotypes were defined as clonotypes shared by more than one individual. Clones were called with MiXCR by TCRdb after fastp trimmed the public reads at Q25, and only in-frame beta chains were retained. Every CDR3 protein is listed once, alongside the most common genes and DNA of its rows. These V and J calls rely on TCRdb rather than the paper's analysis. The sample profile shows roughly 300,000 distinct CDR3 sequences; around 20% of them were found once. Roughly 29% of the sample belongs to the ten largest clones.

Counted from cysteine to phenylalanine, this CDR3 has 17 amino acids. Only the CDR3 DNA stays, 51 bases, in frame from base 1. V is cut by 5 bases and J by 2 bases, and the space between the germline ends is 20 bases. The germline V gene (reference sequence) sets CDR1 to SEHNR and CDR2 to FQNEAQ. The label giving this sample's time point can be read as: persistent/refractory GD, antithyroid drugs over 5 years with positive TRAb. For both TCR sequencing and RNA sequencing, RNA was extracted from PBMCs in TRIzol. Graves' disease was diagnosed according to American Thyroid Association guidelines. The patients came from an endocrinology department in Xi'an, China. Each patient gave approximately 8.8 milliliters of peripheral blood, collected in an EDTA anticoagulant tube. Ficoll Paque Plus density gradient separation was used to isolate PBMCs, and no further T cell sorting was done. An Agilent 2100 Bioanalyzer and agarose gel were used to check RNA quality, while a NanoDrop 2000 measured RNA concentration.

The clonotype comes from a female donor with Graves disease. The sample consisted of peripheral blood mononuclear cells (PBMCs), taken when the disease was refractory, from a patient treated with antithyroid drugs. Recombination connected TRBV7-9 to TRBJ2-3; no confident D gene assignment can be made. The CDR3 region: CASSLGWMTPSTDTQYF. The sequenced DNA is TGTGCCAGCAGCCTTGGCTGGATGACCCCGTCCACAGATACGCAGTATTTT.